The 5 T cell receptor beta chains presented below share a single source sample, sequenced in a study of vaccination and CD4 T cells after COVID-19. Their antigens remain unidentified. Sequence data for DNA of cultured CD4+ T cells were generated by the Oncomine TCR Beta short-read assay. TCRdb redid the calling of the PCR reads with MiXCR, one entry per CDR3 protein. The sample holds roughly 18,000 distinct CDR3 sequences, about three quarters seen once. The treatment is: roughly 10-day PBMC culture with coronavirus spike peptide pools or control peptides (ViraFEST assay). Sequences were derived from CD4+ T cells from blood, cultured in vitro, sampled after SARS-CoV-2 vaccination. The origin of the receptors is a human donor who received a COVID-19 vaccine.

This sequence joins TRBV7-2 and TRBJ1-5; D remains ambiguous. CDR1 and CDR2 (germline): SGHTA, FQGNSA. The V gene lost 8 bases and the J gene lost 3 bases, with 11 bases spanning the gap. CDR3 length: 13 amino acids. The CDR3, as DNA: TGTGCCAGCTCCGAGAGGCCCAATCAGCCCCAGCATTTT. This encodes CASSERPNQPQHF.

The chain is built from TRBV15 and TRBJ1-3; unclear D gene. The germline gives CDR1 LNHNV, CDR2 YYDKDF (reference sequence). The CDR3 contains 16 residues. The germline V and J ends were trimmed by 0 bases and 4 bases, with 13 bases remaining between them. As DNA, the CDR3 is TGTGCCACCAGCAGAGAAATAGGACTGTGGGGAAACACCATATATTTT. It yields the protein CATSREIGLWGNTIYF.

This chain connects TRBV7-9 to TRBJ1-2; unclear D gene. The CDR3 totals 14 residues. V dropped 3 bases and J dropped 4 bases, with 12 bases sitting between them. The germline V gene has CDR1 SEHNR and CDR2 FQNEAQ (reference sequence). As DNA, the CDR3 is TGTGCCAGCAGCTTGGTTGCGGAATCCTATGGCTACACCTTC. This gives the protein CASSLVAESYGYTF.

The chain has TRBV2 and TRBJ2-3; 10 nucleotides align to TRBD2. The junction had 3 bases not matched to a gene; V was cut back by 4 bases and J by 2 bases. CDR3 length: 15 residues. The germline V gene has CDR1 SNHLY and CDR2 FYNNEI. The CDR3 is CASSGAGGDTDTQYF. CDR3 DNA: TGTGCCAGCAGTGGAGCGGGGGGGGACACAGATACGCAGTATTTT.

A single count supports this clonotype. The gene calls are TRBV25-1 and TRBJ1-6; D is ambiguous. This CDR3 has 15 amino acids. CDR1 is MGHDK and CDR2 is SYGVNS in the germline V gene. The V gene lost 1 base and the J gene lost 4 bases, with 8 bases spanning the gap. The CDR3 bases are TGTGCCAGCAGTGAATCGGCAGGATATAATTCACCCCTCCACTTT. Its protein is CASSESAGYNSPLHF.